The 23 T cell receptor beta chains given below trace back to one sample, sequenced in a study of blood T cell repertoires in COVID-19. The table came from immunoSEQ multiplex PCR; TCRdb's copy has only in-frame clones and leaves some out. The sample shows some 90,000 clones, less than 90% of them seen only once. The sequencing input was peripheral blood. Receptor source: a woman older than 75 with acute or convalescent COVID-19.

The chain links TRBV18 to TRBJ2-3; perhaps TRBD2 as D (6 bases). The CDR3 has 13 residues. V lost 1 base to trimming and J lost 6 bases, with 8 bases between them. Germline assignment: CDR1 KGHSH and CDR2 LQKENI. The CDR3 region has the DNA TGTGCCAGCTCACCACTTCGGGGGGATACGCAGTATTTT. Residues: CASSPLRGDTQYF.

This chain joins TRBV5-6 and TRBJ1-1; a weak D match, TRBD1 (6 bases). The CDR3 spans 13 residues. The ends were cut back, 4 bases at V and 5 bases at J, with 12 bases in the middle. The germline V gene has CDR1 SGHDT and CDR2 YYEEEE. The CDR3 DNA reads TGTGCCAGCAGCAGGACAGTGATGACTGAAGCTTTCTTT. Translated, it gives CASSRTVMTEAFF.

This clone was found once. The chain links TRBV4-1 to TRBJ2-7; TRBD1 aligns across 9 bases. Unmatched junction bases numbered 6, after V lost 0 bases and J lost 6 bases. Germline V gene data show CDR1 as MGHRA and CDR2 as YSYEKL. The CDR3 contains 15 residues. As DNA, the CDR3 is TGCGCCAGCAGCCAAGACACCAACAGGGGGCGCGAGCAGTACTTC. Amino acid sequence: CASSQDTNRGREQYF.

The CDR3 coding sequence is TGTGCCAGCAGTCGCAGGGGGTCTTTTAATAATTCACCCCTCCACTTT. Translating it yields CASSRRGSFNNSPLHF. The chain carries TRBV6-2 or TRBV6-3 and TRBJ1-6; 7 nucleotides match TRBD1. With V trimmed by 5 bases and J by 5 bases, 9 bases remained unmatched. CDR3 size: 16 residues. Germline V gene data show CDR1 as MNHEY and CDR2 as SVGEGT.

The chain couples TRBV9 to TRBJ2-1; D is unclear. Per germline, CDR1 SGDLS and CDR2 YYNGEE. V lost 0 bases, J lost 0 bases, and 7 bases lay in between. The CDR3 consists of 15 residues. The CDR3: CASSVAPSSYNEQFF. In DNA form, the CDR3 reads TGTGCCAGCAGCGTAGCCCCGAGCTCCTACAATGAGCAGTTCTTC. The variable domain in full, with the rest retrieved from reference TRBV9 and TRBJ2-1, is DSGVTQTPKHLITATGQRVTLRCSPRSGDLSVYWYQQSLDQGLQFLIQYYNGEERAKGNILERFSAQQFPDLHSELNLSSLELGDSALYFCASSVAPSSYNEQFFGPGTRLTVL.

This clone was picked up one time. The chain combines TRBV12-5 with TRBJ1-1; D is ambiguous. V lost 5 bases, J lost 0 bases, and 13 bases lay in between. The CDR3 consists of 15 residues. Per germline, CDR1 LGHNT and CDR2 FRNRAP. CDR3 sequence reads: CASGPPRGMNTEAFF. The CDR3 DNA is TGTGCTAGTGGTCCCCCCCGGGGTATGAACACTGAAGCTTTCTTT. Filled out from reference TRBV12-5 and TRBJ1-1, the complete variable domain reads DARVTQTPRHKVTEMGQEVTMRCQPILGHNTVFWYRQTMMQGLELLAYFRNRAPLDDSGMPKDRFSAEMPDATLATLKIQPSEPRDSAVYFCASGPPRGMNTEAFFGQGTRLTVV.

The V gene is TRBV19, the J gene TRBJ1-3; D unclear. The germline CDR1 and CDR2 sequences are LNHDA and SQIVND (reference sequence). V was cut by 0 bases and J by 0 bases, with 6 bases left in between. The CDR3 runs 15 residues. The CDR3 region has the DNA TGTGCCAGTAGTATAGATTCGTACTCTGGAAACACCATATATTTT. Protein sequence: CASSIDSYSGNTIYF.

The chain has TRBV7-9 and TRBJ1-3; 8 nucleotides align to TRBD1. The CDR3 has 15 amino acids. The germline V gene encodes CDR1 SEHNR and CDR2 FQNEAQ (reference sequence). The V gene end was trimmed by 7 bases and the J gene end by 0 bases; junction bases not matched to a gene: 5. The CDR3: CASTGQGLSGNTIYF. In DNA, the CDR3 is TGTGCCAGCACCGGACAGGGCCTCTCTGGAAACACCATATATTTT.

The sample holds one count of this clone. This chain joins TRBV6-2 or TRBV6-3 and TRBJ1-6; 7 bases line up with TRBD1. Germline V gives CDR1 MNHEY, CDR2 SVGEGT. This CDR3 has 17 residues. Losses at the gene ends were 2 bases for V and 0 bases for J; bases not matched to a gene: 4. The CDR3 loop is CASSYKGASSYNSPLHF. The CDR3 nucleotides are TGTGCCAGCAGTTACAAGGGGGCCAGCTCCTATAATTCACCCCTCCACTTT.

This clone was detected only once. V and J are TRBV3-1 (or the pseudogene TRBV3-2) and TRBJ2-7; D unclear. The CDR3 runs 12 residues. The germline V gene encodes CDR1 LGHDT and CDR2 YNNKEL (reference sequence). The V end was cut by 2 bases, the J end by 2 bases, with 4 bases between. The CDR3: CASSQSAYEQYF. As DNA, the CDR3 is TGTGCCAGCAGCCAATCAGCCTACGAGCAGTACTTC.

The sample holds one count of this clone. In DNA form, the CDR3 reads TGTGCCAGCAGCCCCCGGACTGCACAATATGGCTACACCTTC. This encodes CASSPRTAQYGYTF. V gene TRBV5-6 combines with J gene TRBJ1-2; unclear D gene. CDR1 is SGHDT and CDR2 is YYEEEE in the germline V gene. The CDR3 is 14 amino acids. Trimming cost V 4 bases and J 5 bases, with 15 bases left between them.

This sequence joins TRBV6-6 and TRBJ2-7, with 14 nucleotides matching TRBD2. The germline gives CDR1 MNHNY, CDR2 SVGAGI (reference sequence). The CDR3 runs 17 residues. J was trimmed by 0 bases and V by 5 bases; bases with no gene match: 6. The CDR3 loop reads CASSRTSGGLSSYEQYF. The CDR3, as DNA: TGTGCCAGCAGTCGGACTAGCGGGGGGCTCAGCTCCTACGAGCAGTACTTC.

V gene TRBV5-1 combines with J gene TRBJ1-2, with 10 bases fitting TRBD1. CDR3 length equals 14 residues. V shed 5 bases and J 4 bases; nucleotides not matched to a gene: 5. CDR1 is SGHRS, CDR2 YFSETQ, per germline. DNA for the CDR3: TGCGCCAGCAGGACAGGGGGCGAAGGCTATGGCTACACCTTC. Its translation is CASRTGGEGYGYTF. The variable domain in full, with the rest retrieved from reference TRBV5-1 and TRBJ1-2, is KAGVTQTPRYLIKTRGQQVTLSCSPISGHRSVSWYQQTPGQGLQFLFEYFSETQRNKGNFPGRFSGRQFSNSRSEMNVSTLELGDSALYLCASRTGGEGYGYTFGSGTRLTVV.

The genes are TRBV5-1 and TRBJ1-4; 8 bases line up with TRBD1. CDR3 size: 15 residues. Germline lookup yields CDR1 SGHRS and CDR2 YFSETQ. Trimming at V came to 4 bases and at J to 7 bases, leaving 9 bases not matched to a gene. The DNA for the CDR3 is TGCGCCAGCAGCCCCACGACAGGGGTGGGTGAAAAACTGTTTTTT. Translated: CASSPTTGVGEKLFF. Full variable domain (remainder filled in from reference TRBV5-1 and TRBJ1-4): KAGVTQTPRYLIKTRGQQVTLSCSPISGHRSVSWYQQTPGQGLQFLFEYFSETQRNKGNFPGRFSGRQFSNSRSEMNVSTLELGDSALYLCASSPTTGVGEKLFFGSGTQLSVL.

The CDR3, as DNA: TGTGCCAGCAGCAAGGTCCCGGGACTAGCGGGGAGCTCCTACAATGAGCAGTTCTTC. Protein product: CASSKVPGLAGSSYNEQFF. This sequence joins TRBV5-4 and TRBJ2-1, with 13 bases identical to TRBD2. Germline V gene data show CDR1 as SGHNT and CDR2 as YYREEE (reference sequence). The V gene end was trimmed by 4 bases and the J gene end by 0 bases; junction bases not matched to a gene: 10. This CDR3 contains 19 residues.

This chain connects TRBV6-5 to TRBJ2-6, with TRBD2 as a possible D gene (6 bases). Trimming removed 5 bases at V and 0 bases at J, with 8 bases between. Germline V gene data show CDR1 as MNHEY and CDR2 as SVGAGI. The CDR3 spans 15 residues. This CDR3 reads CASSRGTSGANVLTF. CDR3 nucleotides: TGTGCCAGCAGTCGGGGGACCTCTGGGGCCAACGTCCTGACTTTC.

This clone was picked up one time. This chain connects TRBV6-5 to TRBJ1-2; unclear D gene. Trimming pared 5 bases from V and 3 bases from J, leaving 13 bases between. The germline V gene encodes CDR1 MNHEY and CDR2 SVGAGI. The CDR3 consists of 14 residues. This CDR3 is CASSRGLSDYGYTF. CDR3 nucleotide sequence: TGTGCCAGCAGTCGAGGCCTATCAGACTATGGCTACACCTTC.

The J gene is TRBJ2-2, the V gene TRBV3-1 (or the pseudogene TRBV3-2); D is perhaps TRBD1 (5 bases). Deletions cut 1 base from V and 6 bases from J, with 9 bases between. The CDR3 length is 14 residues. Germline CDR1 is LGHDT and CDR2 is YNNKEL (reference sequence). The CDR3 protein is CASSQVQGSGELFF. The CDR3, as DNA: TGTGCCAGCAGCCAAGTTCAGGGATCCGGGGAGCTGTTTTTT.

This clone was recorded a few times. The gene calls are TRBV10-2 and TRBJ2-2; maybe TRBD1 (6 bases). The CDR3 totals 13 residues. Germline loops: CDR1 WSHSY, CDR2 SAAADI. V was pared by 5 bases and J by 6 bases, with 10 bases between. DNA of the CDR3: TGCGCCAGCAGTTCACAGGGTGCCGGGGAGCTGTTTTTT. This encodes CASSSQGAGELFF.

The rearrangement uses TRBV5-1 and TRBJ1-1; D is unclear. The CDR3 has 14 amino acids. Per the germline V gene, CDR1 is SGHRS and CDR2 is YFSETQ. The V gene lost 1 base and the J gene lost 5 bases, with 12 bases spanning the gap. CDR3 sequence: CASSLIPMETEAFF. In DNA form, the CDR3 reads TGCGCCAGCAGCTTGATTCCCATGGAGACTGAAGCTTTCTTT.

This rearrangement joins TRBV9 to TRBJ1-6; the D is unclear. The V and J ends lost 2 bases and 9 bases respectively, with 6 bases between them. The length of the CDR3 is 12 residues. Germline V gene data show CDR1 as SGDLS and CDR2 as YYNGEE. As DNA, the CDR3 is TGTGCCAGCAGCGTGGCACGTTCACCCCTCCACTTT. Translation: CASSVARSPLHF. Variable domain in full (rest from reference TRBV9 and TRBJ1-6): DSGVTQTPKHLITATGQRVTLRCSPRSGDLSVYWYQQSLDQGLQFLIQYYNGEERAKGNILERFSAQQFPDLHSELNLSSLELGDSALYFCASSVARSPLHFGNGTRLTVT.

This clone showed up just once. The V call is TRBV29-1, the J call TRBJ1-2; TRBD1 aligns across 8 bases. Trimming removed 4 bases from V and 1 base from J; junction bases left unmatched: 2. This CDR3 is built from 13 residues. In germline, CDR1 is SQVTM, CDR2 ANQGSEA. The CDR3 nucleotides read TGCAGCGTTGTGACAGGGGTTAACTATGGCTACACCTTC. Translated: CSVVTGVNYGYTF.

The genes are TRBV27 and TRBJ2-7; TRBD1 is a possible D gene (6 bases). V was shortened by 3 bases and J by 0 bases, with 12 bases between the two germline ends. Germline V CDR1 and CDR2: MNHEY, SMNVEV (reference sequence). The CDR3 has 15 residues. The CDR3 DNA sequence: TGTGCCAGCAGTTTGTCAGGGGCCTTCTCCTACGAGCAGTACTTC. As protein: CASSLSGAFSYEQYF.